This TCR beta chain was profiled in a study of control samples from healthy donors and cancer patients. This CDR3 region has 14 residues. Losses at the gene ends were 7 bases for V and 10 bases for J; bases not matched to a gene: 7. CDR1 is SGHDN and CDR2 is FVKESK in the germline V gene. The data were produced by immunoSEQ multiplex PCR, yet TCRdb's version contains in-frame clones alone and is incomplete. The sample carries around 230,000 clones, roughly 94% recorded once. The TCR was taken from a man aged 50-60 years in good health. Sequencing was performed on blood. This sequence joins TRBV14 and TRBJ2-1; 13 nucleotides match TRBD2. CDR3 nucleotide sequence: TGTGCCAGCACCCGGACTAGCGGGGGTAGGGAGCAGTTCTTC. It encodes CASTRTSGGREQFF.